The clone carrying this TCR beta chain appeared once. Its specificity is not known. This sample stems from a study of cytomegalovirus exposure and HLA in healthy donors. V dropped 4 bases and J dropped 7; count of bases not matched to a gene: 12. Germline V gene lookup returns CDR1 ENHRY and CDR2 SYGVKD. The CDR3 has 15 amino acids. The PCR contained 60 Vbeta and 13 Jbeta primers. Profiling relied on immunoSEQ multiplex PCR, and the TCRdb table lists in-frame clones only, not all of them. This table has approximately 76,000 clones, around 80% appearing once. Study-wide findings and caveats: The study carried out a later analysis of TCR beta sequences. It associated 15,000 to 20,000 of them with specific HLA alleles at a false discovery rate of 0.05. The HLA-A and HLA-B alleles of most subjects were reportedly predicted accurately from TCR beta sequences. In an earlier analysis, most TCR beta V segments were productive about 87% or about 30% of the time.

The specimen sequenced was PBMCs. The origin of this receptor is a man aged 25 to 40 in good health and CMV-seronegative. The chain has TRBV10-3 and TRBJ1-2, with 7 bases matching TRBD1. The CDR3: CAISVGTTGRRGYTF. The CDR3 region has the DNA TGTGCCATCAGTGTTGGTACGACAGGGCGGCGTGGCTACACCTTC.